The 20 T cell receptor beta chains in this list originate from one sample, sequenced in a study of blood T cell repertoires in COVID-19. Repertoires were generated with immunoSEQ multiplex PCR, while TCRdb's copy carries only in-frame clones and drops some. Seen here are 250,000 to 350,000 clones, around 90% observed once, and the top ten hold 0.94%. Sequenced: peripheral blood. The receptors come from a middle-aged woman who had recovered from COVID-19.

This clone was recorded only once. This chain uses TRBV3-1 (or the pseudogene TRBV3-2) with TRBJ2-3, with 8 bases lining up with TRBD2. Germline V gene lookup returns CDR1 LGHDT and CDR2 YNNKEL (reference sequence). V shed 4 bases, J shed 3 bases, and the junction held 12 bases outside the gene matches. The CDR3 has 17 amino acids. The CDR3 bases are TGTGCCAGCAGCCTGAGCGGGAGTTTGGGAGGGACAGATACGCAGTATTTT. This gives the protein CASSLSGSLGGTDTQYF.

The J gene is TRBJ2-1, the V gene TRBV29-1; 7 bases map to TRBD2. The CDR3 has 17 residues. CDR1 is SQVTM, CDR2 ANQGSEA, per germline. V gave up 0 bases and J gave up 6 bases; unmatched junction bases: 14. CDR3 bases: TGCAGCGTTGAAGACTCGGGGACGCGGGAGCGGTTCAATGAGCAGTTCTTC. Translation gives CSVEDSGTRERFNEQFF.

V gene TRBV7-2 combines with J gene TRBJ1-1, with unresolved D. Germline lookup yields CDR1 SGHTA and CDR2 FQGNSA. V was cut by 4 bases and J by 6 bases, with 15 bases left in between. This CDR3 is built from 14 residues. For the CDR3, the DNA is TGTGCCAGCAGCTGGCGTAGCGGTTCGGCTGAAGCTTTCTTT. It encodes CASSWRSGSAEAFF.

The V gene is TRBV5-1, the J gene TRBJ2-2; TRBD2 agrees at 9 bases. Germline assignment: CDR1 SGHRS and CDR2 YFSETQ. With V trimmed by 2 bases and J by 5 bases, 1 base remained unmatched. This CDR3 contains 14 residues. This chain's CDR3 is CASSFSGSTGELFF. The DNA for the CDR3 is TGCGCCAGCAGCTTTAGCGGGAGTACCGGGGAGCTGTTTTTT.

This clone has only one observation. The CDR3 nucleotides are TGTGCCAGCAGCTTAGATTGGGGTGCGAGGGGGCGAGGCTACACCTTC. Protein: CASSLDWGARGRGYTF. The rearrangement uses TRBV11-3 and TRBJ1-2; 7 nucleotides agree with TRBD1. Germline V CDR1 and CDR2: SGHNT, YENEEA. V shed 0 bases, J shed 8 bases, and the junction held 12 bases outside the gene matches. CDR3 size: 16 residues. Drawing the rest from reference TRBV11-3 and TRBJ1-2, the complete variable domain is EAGVVQSPRYKIIEKKQPVAFWCNPISGHNTLYWYLQNLGQGPELLIRYENEEAVDDSQLPKDRFSAERLKGVDSTLKIQPAELGDSAVYLCASSLDWGARGRGYTFGSGTRLTVV.

J is TRBJ2-2 and V is TRBV5-1; 7 bases match TRBD2. The CDR3 covers 17 residues. J gave up 4 bases and V 0 bases, and 9 bases lay outside the gene matches. In germline, CDR1 is SGHRS, CDR2 YFSETQ. The CDR3 DNA reads as TGCGCCAGCAGCTTGGCGGGGGGACTTGATGGCACCGGGGAGCTGTTTTTT. Protein: CASSLAGGLDGTGELFF.

CDR3 residues: CAINHGGLSYEQYF. CDR3 nucleotide sequence: TGTGCCATCAACCATGGCGGGCTCTCCTACGAGCAGTACTTC. The V call is TRBV10-3, the J call TRBJ2-7; tentative D call: TRBD2 (5 bases). The germline V gene encodes CDR1 ENHRY and CDR2 SYGVKD. This CDR3 contains 14 residues. Trimming took off 7 bases at V and 0 bases at J, with 13 bases between the two ends.

This clone was detected once. The V gene is TRBV7-2, the J gene TRBJ1-4, with a possible D match to TRBD1 (6 bases). The V end lost 2 bases, the J end lost 8 bases, and 12 bases lay between the germline ends. This CDR3 has 14 residues. Germline V lookup: CDR1 SGHTA, CDR2 FQGNSA. The CDR3, as DNA: TGTGCCAGCAGCTTACAGGGGAACGGGGAAAAACTGTTTTTT. Amino acid sequence: CASSLQGNGEKLFF.

The chain recombines TRBV5-1 with TRBJ2-3, with 11 positions matching TRBD2. V shed 4 bases and J 0 bases; nucleotides not matched to a gene: 4. The germline V gene has CDR1 SGHRS and CDR2 YFSETQ. The CDR3 totals 16 residues. The CDR3: CASSPLAGESTDTQYF. The CDR3 DNA follows: TGCGCCAGCAGCCCACTAGCGGGAGAAAGCACAGATACGCAGTATTTT. The full variable domain, with the rest looked up from reference TRBV5-1 and TRBJ2-3, is KAGVTQTPRYLIKTRGQQVTLSCSPISGHRSVSWYQQTPGQGLQFLFEYFSETQRNKGNFPGRFSGRQFSNSRSEMNVSTLELGDSALYLCASSPLAGESTDTQYFGPGTRLTVL.

This rearrangement joins TRBV12-3 or TRBV12-4 to TRBJ2-4; 12 positions match TRBD2. The CDR3 contains 13 residues. V shed 6 bases, J shed 7 bases, and the junction held 1 base outside the gene matches. The DNA for the CDR3 is TGTGCCAGCAGCGGACTAGCGGGGAACATTCAGTACTTC. Residues: CASSGLAGNIQYF.

The chain joins TRBV5-1 to TRBJ2-5, with D tentatively TRBD1 (6 bases). Trimming removed 0 bases at V and 2 bases at J, with 17 bases between. The CDR3 runs to 17 residues. Germline values: CDR1 SGHRS, CDR2 YFSETQ. The CDR3 protein is CASSLGWSGAVQETQYF. The DNA for the CDR3 is TGCGCCAGCAGCTTGGGGTGGTCAGGGGCCGTTCAAGAGACCCAGTACTTC.

This clone was detected only a few times. This sequence joins TRBV12-5 and TRBJ1-2; possible D gene TRBD1, 5 bases. Germline lookup yields CDR1 LGHNT and CDR2 FRNRAP. V lost 7 bases and J lost 13, with 19 bases in between. This CDR3 has 12 amino acids. This CDR3 is CASANLGGLITF. The CDR3 region has the DNA TGTGCTAGTGCAAACCTCGGGGGACTAATCACCTTC.

The genes are TRBV30 and TRBJ2-7; 7 positions agree with TRBD2. Germline V gene lookup returns CDR1 GTSNPN and CDR2 SVGIG (reference sequence). V shed 2 bases, J shed 4 bases, and the junction held 8 bases outside the gene matches. The CDR3 length is 14 residues. In DNA form, the CDR3 reads TGTGCCTGGAGTTTAACGAGCGGGGAGTACGAGCAGTACTTC. Its protein is CAWSLTSGEYEQYF.

V and J are TRBV19 and TRBJ1-1; D not certain. The CDR3 runs 15 residues. V was shortened by 3 bases and J by 5 bases, with 16 bases between the two germline ends. CDR1 is LNHDA, CDR2 SQIVND, per germline (reference sequence). This CDR3 reads CASSIEGAFRTEAFF. The CDR3, as DNA: TGTGCCAGTAGTATTGAGGGCGCGTTTAGGACTGAAGCTTTCTTT.

The chain joins TRBV19 to TRBJ2-2; TRBD2 agrees at 11 bases. This CDR3 has 13 residues. CDR1 is LNHDA, CDR2 SQIVND, per germline (reference sequence). With 10 bases clipped from V and 6 bases from J, the junction kept 4 bases outside the gene matches. The CDR3 nucleotides read TGTGCCACCGGGACTAGCGGTTCCGGGGAGCTGTTTTTT. Encoded protein: CATGTSGSGELFF.

This chain joins TRBV4-2 and TRBJ2-7; tentative D call: TRBD2 (5 bases). Trimming cost V 3 bases and J 0 bases, with 15 bases left between them. The CDR3 runs to 16 residues. CDR1 LGHNA and CDR2 YNFKEQ come from the germline V gene. The CDR3: CASSQERGTRSYEQYF. CDR3 DNA sequence: TGTGCCAGCAGCCAGGAACGGGGAACCCGCTCCTACGAGCAGTACTTC.

The chain couples TRBV7-2 to TRBJ2-1, with 8 positions matching TRBD1. The V gene's germline CDR1 is SGHTA and CDR2 FQGNSA. The length of the CDR3 is 15 residues. Unmatched junction bases numbered 9, after V lost 5 bases and J lost 6 bases. CDR3 in DNA: TGTGCCAGCAGCAGAGACAGGGGCCTCTTCAATGAGCAGTTCTTC. It is translated as CASSRDRGLFNEQFF.

For the CDR3, the DNA is TGTGCCACCAGTGGCCAGGAGAACACTGAAGCTTTCTTT. It yields the protein CATSGQENTEAFF. The V and J genes are TRBV24-1 and TRBJ1-1; D not resolved. V lost 5 bases and J 1 base, leaving 7 bases between the germline ends. The CDR3 loop spans 13 amino acids. In germline, CDR1 is KGHDR, CDR2 SFDVKD.

In this sample, this clone turned up once. The J gene is TRBJ1-1, the V gene TRBV7-8; D gene ambiguous. Per germline, CDR1 SGHVS and CDR2 FQNEAQ. The CDR3 loop spans 16 amino acids. V lost 3 bases and J 0 bases, leaving 14 bases between the germline ends. The CDR3 sequence: CASSFVIGFMNTEAFF. CDR3 DNA sequence: TGTGCCAGCAGCTTCGTAATCGGTTTTATGAACACTGAAGCTTTCTTT.

The sample holds one count of this clone. The rearrangement links TRBV28 to TRBJ2-7; a possible D gene is TRBD2 (7 bases). CDR3 size: 15 residues. Trimming pared 6 bases from V and 7 bases from J, leaving 22 bases between. Germline-derived CDR1 and CDR2 are MDHEN and SYDVKM. In DNA form, the CDR3 reads TGTGCCAGCAGACTAGGGGGGGACATGCGACTGGAGCAGTACTTC. Its protein is CASRLGGDMRLEQYF.